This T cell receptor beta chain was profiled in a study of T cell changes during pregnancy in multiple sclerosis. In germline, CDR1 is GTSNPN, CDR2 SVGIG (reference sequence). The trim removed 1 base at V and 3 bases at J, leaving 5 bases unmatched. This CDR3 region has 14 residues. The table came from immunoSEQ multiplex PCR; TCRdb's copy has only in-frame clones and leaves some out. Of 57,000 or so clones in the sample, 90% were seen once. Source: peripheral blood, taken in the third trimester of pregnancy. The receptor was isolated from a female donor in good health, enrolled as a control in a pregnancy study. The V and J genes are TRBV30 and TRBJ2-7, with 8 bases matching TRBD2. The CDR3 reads CAWSGLARIYEQYF. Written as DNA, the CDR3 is TGTGCCTGGAGTGGACTAGCGAGAATCTACGAGCAGTACTTC.